These 20 T cell receptor beta chains originate from one sample sequenced in a study of CD8 T cell repertoires and HIV-1 epitope variants. Profiling relied on immunoSEQ multiplex PCR, and the TCRdb table lists in-frame clones only, not all of them. The table has 2,000 to 3,000 clones, less than 75% seen once; the top ten hold around 48%. Their antigen targets remain unknown. Sequenced material: cultured CD8+ T cells derived from PBMCs. The receptor source for this set is a male donor with HIV.

The genes are TRBV7-8 and TRBJ1-5; TRBD1 aligns across 7 bases. The CDR3 has 15 amino acids. Germline loops: CDR1 SGHVS, CDR2 FQNEAQ. With V trimmed by 3 bases and J by 4 bases, 6 bases remained unmatched. CDR3 sequence: CASSFTGDGNQPQHF. The CDR3 region has the DNA TGTGCCAGCAGCTTCACAGGGGACGGAAATCAGCCCCAGCATTTT.

This sequence joins TRBV6-5 and TRBJ2-1; 7 nucleotides match TRBD2. This CDR3 is 16 amino acids long. Germline CDR1 reads MNHEY; CDR2 reads SVGAGI. The J segment lost 7 bases and the V segment lost 2 bases, leaving 11 bases of the junction unmatched. The CDR3 protein is CASSYTPSGAKNEQFF. Written as DNA, the CDR3 is TGTGCCAGCAGTTACACCCCGAGCGGGGCTAAGAATGAGCAGTTCTTC.

The chain couples TRBV14 to TRBJ2-5, with D hard to call. The V gene's germline CDR1 is SGHDN and CDR2 FVKESK. V was trimmed by 1 base and J by 2 bases, leaving 5 bases between them. CDR3 length equals 13 residues. The CDR3 spells CASSQAGQETQYF. The CDR3, as DNA: TGTGCCAGCAGCCAAGCTGGACAAGAGACCCAGTACTTC.

This sequence joins TRBV28 and TRBJ1-4, with D perhaps TRBD1 (6 bases). The V gene lost 6 bases and the J gene lost 8 bases, with 13 bases spanning the gap. Germline CDR1 and CDR2: MDHEN and SYDVKM. This CDR3 has 13 residues. CDR3 coding DNA: TGTGCCAGCAGCCCTTCCGGGGGCGAAAAACTGTTTTTT. Its translation: CASSPSGGEKLFF. The full variable domain, completed using reference TRBV28 and TRBJ1-4, is DVKVTQSSRYLVKRTGEKVFLECVQDMDHENMFWYRQDPGLGLRLIYFSYDVKMKEKGDIPEGYSVSREKKERFSLILESASTNQTSMYLCASSPSGGEKLFFGSGTQLSVL.

The rearrangement uses TRBV5-6 and TRBJ1-2; D ambiguous. Trimming left V 4 bases short and J 4 bases short, with 11 bases between. The CDR3 has 13 residues. CDR1 is SGHDT and CDR2 is YYEEEE in the germline V gene. CDR3 DNA sequence: TGTGCCAGCAGCGAAGGGCCTCTCTATGGCTACACCTTC. Translation: CASSEGPLYGYTF.

The chain combines TRBV28 with TRBJ1-5; D might be TRBD1 (5 bases). The CDR3 consists of 14 residues. Trimming took 2 bases from V and 5 from J, leaving 10 bases between them. CDR1 and CDR2 (germline): MDHEN, SYDVKM. The CDR3 protein is CASSLEQAYQPQHF. In DNA, the CDR3 is TGTGCCAGCAGTTTAGAACAGGCATATCAGCCCCAGCATTTT. Full variable domain (outside the CDR3, taken from reference TRBV28 and TRBJ1-5): DVKVTQSSRYLVKRTGEKVFLECVQDMDHENMFWYRQDPGLGLRLIYFSYDVKMKEKGDIPEGYSVSREKKERFSLILESASTNQTSMYLCASSLEQAYQPQHFGDGTRLSIL.

This clone has only one observation. The rearrangement uses TRBV15 and TRBJ1-1; 7 bases map to TRBD1. The germline CDR1 and CDR2 sequences are LNHNV and YYDKDF (reference sequence). The CDR3 runs 14 residues. V lost 5 bases, J lost 6 bases, and 9 bases stayed unmatched. In DNA form, the CDR3 reads TGTGCCACCAGCGCACACCCGACAGGGCCTGAAGCTTTCTTT. It translates to CATSAHPTGPEAFF.

This sequence joins TRBV15 and TRBJ2-3; D uncertain. The germline CDR1 and CDR2 sequences are LNHNV and YYDKDF (reference sequence). The CDR3 has 13 amino acids. V lost 0 bases and J lost 1, with 2 bases in between. CDR3 nucleotides: TGTGCCACCAGCAGAGATGGCACAGATACGCAGTATTTT. Translated, it gives CATSRDGTDTQYF.

The chain employs TRBV6-1 and TRBJ2-2; D ambiguous. There are 15 residues in the CDR3. Germline V CDR1 and CDR2: MNHNS, SASEGT. Trimming took off 8 bases at V and 7 bases at J, with 20 bases between the two ends. The CDR3 sequence: CASDAGSWVGGELFF. The CDR3 region has the DNA TGTGCCAGCGACGCCGGTAGCTGGGTGGGCGGGGAGCTGTTTTTT.

V gene TRBV28 combines with J gene TRBJ2-1; 9 nucleotides match TRBD2. Germline CDR1 MDHEN, CDR2 SYDVKM. The CDR3 length is 15 residues. V trimming: 7 bases; J trimming: 6 bases; junction bases outside the gene matches: 10. CDR3 DNA: TGTGCCAGCACCACCGGGACTAGCATGGGCAATGAGCAGTTCTTC. This sequence encodes CASTTGTSMGNEQFF.

In this sample, this clone turned up a few times. The chain joins TRBV11-2 to TRBJ2-2, with 7 bases aligning to TRBD1. This CDR3 spans 16 amino acids. With V trimmed by 0 bases and J by 3 bases, 4 bases remained unmatched. Germline CDR1 SGHAT, CDR2 FQNNGV. The chain's CDR3 is CASSLEVQGYTGELFF. The CDR3 region has the DNA TGTGCCAGCAGCTTAGAAGTACAGGGGTACACCGGGGAGCTGTTTTTT.

The chain couples TRBV2 to TRBJ2-7, with D unclear. With 6 bases removed from V and 0 bases from J, the gap between germline ends came to 12 bases. From germline, CDR1 is SNHLY and CDR2 FYNNEI. The CDR3 sequence is 14 residues long. CDR3 region: CASSTPFSSYEQYF. CDR3 coding DNA: TGTGCCAGCAGCACCCCGTTTAGCTCCTACGAGCAGTACTTC.

For the CDR3, the DNA is TGCAGTGCTAGAGACAATGGCTACACCTTC. Amino acids: CSARDNGYTF. The rearrangement links TRBV20-1 to TRBJ1-2; D uncertain. This CDR3 has 10 amino acids. Trimming removed 0 bases from V and 6 bases from J, with 2 bases in between. Germline values: CDR1 DFQATT, CDR2 SNEGSKA (reference sequence).

The chain joins TRBV5-4 to TRBJ2-5; D perhaps matches TRBD1 (6 bases). Germline CDR1 and CDR2: SGHNT and YYREEE (reference sequence). There are 14 residues in the CDR3. V dropped 2 bases and J dropped 0 bases, with 8 bases sitting between them. The CDR3 here is CASSFWTDQETQYF. For the CDR3, the DNA is TGTGCCAGCAGCTTTTGGACAGACCAAGAGACCCAGTACTTC.

The V and J genes are TRBV28 and TRBJ2-7; D possibly matches TRBD1 or TRBD2 (5 bases each). The CDR3 covers 14 residues. Between the trimmed V and J ends, which lost 6 bases and 7 bases, there was a span of 19 bases. Germline V gene data show CDR1 as MDHEN and CDR2 as SYDVKM. Here the CDR3 DNA reads TGTGCCAGCAGGGGGGTCACTTACCGCGCGGAGCAGTACTTC. The encoded protein is CASRGVTYRAEQYF.

The chain has TRBV7-9 and TRBJ2-2; 8 bases agree with TRBD2. In germline, CDR1 is SEHNR, CDR2 FQNEAQ (reference sequence). This CDR3 comprises 18 residues. V was pared by 5 bases and J by 2 bases, with 13 bases of the junction left unmatched. CDR3 nucleotide sequence: TGTGCCAGCAGCCCGCCTGTCGGTAGCGGGACAAACACCGGGGAGCTGTTTTTT. The encoded protein is CASSPPVGSGTNTGELFF.

The chain joins TRBV7-4 to TRBJ2-7; 7 bases are shared with TRBD1. J gave up 7 bases and V 3 bases, and 9 bases lay outside the gene matches. Germline V gives CDR1 SGHVT, CDR2 SQSDAQ. There are 14 residues in the CDR3. The CDR3 nucleotides are TGTGCCAGCAGCTTGGGACAGTACCTTCGTGAGCAGTACTTC. Protein product: CASSLGQYLREQYF.

This clone was recorded a few times. V and J are TRBV7-6 and TRBJ2-2; the match to TRBD1 covers 10 bases. After removal of 5 bases from V and 4 bases from J, the junction contained 13 bases not matched to a gene. The V gene's germline CDR1 is SGHVS and CDR2 FNYEAQ. This CDR3 is built from 18 residues. The CDR3 here is CASSASTGGGGSTGELFF. The CDR3, as DNA: TGTGCCAGCAGCGCATCGACAGGGGGCGGCGGTAGCACCGGGGAGCTGTTTTTT.

This clone was counted between two and nine times. The V gene is TRBV7-2, the J gene TRBJ2-7, with D maybe TRBD2 (6 bases). V was clipped by 2 bases and J by 0 bases, with 11 bases between them. Germline CDR1 and CDR2: SGHTA and FQGNSA. The CDR3 is 15 residues long. CDR3 sequence: CASSLTRDSSYEQYF. The CDR3 DNA reads as TGTGCCAGCAGCTTAACCCGGGACTCCTCCTACGAGCAGTACTTC.

The chain couples TRBV10-3 to TRBJ2-7; 10 nucleotides align to TRBD1. The junction had 6 bases not matched to a gene; V was cut back by 4 bases and J by 6 bases. This CDR3 comprises 14 residues. Germline V gives CDR1 ENHRY, CDR2 SYGVKD. The CDR3 spells CAISVGGQGGEQYF. Here the CDR3 DNA reads TGTGCCATCAGTGTGGGAGGACAGGGGGGCGAGCAGTACTTC.